This T cell receptor (beta chain) appears in the sequencing data of a study of identifying expanded T cells in peripheral blood. Findings and caveats of the study: Variance in clone template counts between two-week samples significantly increased with total template count across all healthy donors.

Repertoires were generated with immunoSEQ multiplex PCR, while TCRdb's copy carries only in-frame clones and drops some. Of around 81,000 clones in the sample, 85% were seen once. Turning to this clone: Its antigen is still unknown.

The sequencing input was blood. The TCR comes from a person between 18 and 70 years old in good health.

The CDR3 coding sequence is TGTGCCATCAGTGAGTCCTCCTATGGCTACACCTTC. Encoded protein: CAISESSYGYTF. The chain has TRBV10-3 and TRBJ1-2; unclear D gene. Per the germline V gene, CDR1 is ENHRY and CDR2 is SYGVKD. This CDR3 is built from 12 residues. Between the trimmed V and J ends, which lost 0 bases and 4 bases, there was a span of 3 bases.